This TCR beta chain comes out of a study of blood T cells in healthy people across ages. Trimming cost V 6 bases and J 7 bases, with 18 bases left between them. Germline lookup yields CDR1 MDHEN and CDR2 SYDVKM. There are 15 residues in the CDR3. PBMCs were isolated at a quantity of at least 7 million per sample. A second about 7 to 11 cycle PCR used barcoded and J-beta primers. MiXCR, applied by TCRdb to the 5' RACE reads, yields one record per CDR3 protein. The sample holds roughly 800,000 distinct CDR3 sequences, 20% to 25% seen once. This sample also appeared in a second study, on T cells of mothers and their children. From that report: Related pairs of mothers and children showed slightly higher, non-significant overlap versus unrelated pairs.

Sequencing used blood. The source is a boy under 18 in good health. V gene TRBV28 combines with J gene TRBJ1-4; possible D gene TRBD1, 5 bases. The DNA for the CDR3 is TGTGCCAGCAGGGAACACGGGACCAATTTTGAAAAACTGTTTTTT. It is translated as CASREHGTNFEKLFF. Together with reference TRBV28 and TRBJ1-4, the CDR3 gives the full variable domain: DVKVTQSSRYLVKRTGEKVFLECVQDMDHENMFWYRQDPGLGLRLIYFSYDVKMKEKGDIPEGYSVSREKKERFSLILESASTNQTSMYLCASREHGTNFEKLFFGSGTQLSVL.